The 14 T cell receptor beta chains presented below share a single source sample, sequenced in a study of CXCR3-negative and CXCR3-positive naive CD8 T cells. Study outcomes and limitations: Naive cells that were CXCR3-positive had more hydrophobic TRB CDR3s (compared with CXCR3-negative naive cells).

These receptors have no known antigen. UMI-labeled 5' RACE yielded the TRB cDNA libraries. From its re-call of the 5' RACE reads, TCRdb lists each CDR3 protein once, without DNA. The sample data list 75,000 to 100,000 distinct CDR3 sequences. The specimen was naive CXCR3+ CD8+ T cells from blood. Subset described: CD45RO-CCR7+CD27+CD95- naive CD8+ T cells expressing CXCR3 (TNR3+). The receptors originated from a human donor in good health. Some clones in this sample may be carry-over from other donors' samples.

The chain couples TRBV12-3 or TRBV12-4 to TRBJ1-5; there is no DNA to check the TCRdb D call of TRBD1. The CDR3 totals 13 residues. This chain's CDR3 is CASSPGVGQPQHF.

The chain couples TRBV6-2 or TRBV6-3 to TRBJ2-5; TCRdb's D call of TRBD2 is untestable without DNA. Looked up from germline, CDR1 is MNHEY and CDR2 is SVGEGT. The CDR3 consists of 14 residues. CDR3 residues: CAIGPGLRQETQYF.

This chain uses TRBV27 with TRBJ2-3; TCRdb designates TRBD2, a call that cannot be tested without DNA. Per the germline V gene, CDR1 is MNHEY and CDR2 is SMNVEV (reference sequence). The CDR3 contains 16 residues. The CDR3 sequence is CASTSGAETSTDTQYF.

The CDR3 region is CASNLLGYNEQFF. The rearrangement links TRBV5-8 to TRBJ2-1; TCRdb's assignment of TRBD2 cannot be checked, as there is no DNA. Per the germline V gene, CDR1 is SGHTS and CDR2 is YDEGEE. The CDR3 covers 13 residues.

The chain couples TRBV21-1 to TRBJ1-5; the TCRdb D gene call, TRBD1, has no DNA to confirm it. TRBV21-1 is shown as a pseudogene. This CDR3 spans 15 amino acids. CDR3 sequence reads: CASSLGQHSNQPQHF.

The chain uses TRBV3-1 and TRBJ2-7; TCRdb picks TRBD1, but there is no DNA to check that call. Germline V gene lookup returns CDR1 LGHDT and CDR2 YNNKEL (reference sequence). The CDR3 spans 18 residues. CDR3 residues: CASSQDPTGTANSYEQYF.

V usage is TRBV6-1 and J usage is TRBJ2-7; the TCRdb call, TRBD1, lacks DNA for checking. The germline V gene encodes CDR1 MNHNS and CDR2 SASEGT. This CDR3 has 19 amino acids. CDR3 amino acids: CASSEANPLGTGFSYEQYF.

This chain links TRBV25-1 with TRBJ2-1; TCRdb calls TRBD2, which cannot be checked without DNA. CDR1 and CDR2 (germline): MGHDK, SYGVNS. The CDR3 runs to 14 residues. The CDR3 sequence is CASSEGYTSDEQFF.

The CDR3 here is CASSLREGRSTDTQYF. The rearrangement joins TRBV7-2 to TRBJ2-3; TCRdb picks TRBD1, but there is no DNA to check that call. The germline CDR1 and CDR2 sequences are SGHTA and FQGNSA. The CDR3 covers 16 residues.

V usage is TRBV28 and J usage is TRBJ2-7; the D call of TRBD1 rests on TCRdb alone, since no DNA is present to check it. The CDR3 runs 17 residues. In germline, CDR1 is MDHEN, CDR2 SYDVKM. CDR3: CASSSLWGGQSSYEQYF.

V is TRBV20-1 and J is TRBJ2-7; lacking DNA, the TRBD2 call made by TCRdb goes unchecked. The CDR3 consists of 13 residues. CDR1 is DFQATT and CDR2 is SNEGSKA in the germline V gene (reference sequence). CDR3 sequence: CSATSGPSYEQYF.

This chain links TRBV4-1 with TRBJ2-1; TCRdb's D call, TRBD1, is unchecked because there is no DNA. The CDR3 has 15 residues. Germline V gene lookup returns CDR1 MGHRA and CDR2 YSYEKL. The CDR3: CASSPDRGTNNEQFF.

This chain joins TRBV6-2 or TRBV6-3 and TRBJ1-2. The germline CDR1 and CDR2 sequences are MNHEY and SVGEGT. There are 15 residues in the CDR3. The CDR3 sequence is CASSYVRGQNYGYTF.

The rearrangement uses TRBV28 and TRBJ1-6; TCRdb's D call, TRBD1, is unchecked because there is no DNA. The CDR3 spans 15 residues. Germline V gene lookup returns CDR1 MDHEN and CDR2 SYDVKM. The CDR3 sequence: CASRETGGSNSPLHF.